Listed here are 15 T cell receptor beta chains from one sample, sequenced in a study of blood T cells in healthy people across ages. Next came a second PCR, run for roughly 6 to 11 cycles, which used a sample-barcoded 5' primer along with a J-beta primer mix. Using its own MiXCR run on the 5' RACE reads, TCRdb lists one record per CDR3 protein. The sample carries over 1.5 million distinct CDR3 sequences, around half recorded once. Material for sequencing was blood. The receptor source for this set is a woman aged 35 to 49 in good health.

The chain links TRBV5-1 to TRBJ1-1; perhaps TRBD1 as D (6 bases). The CDR3 consists of 17 residues. Germline assignment: CDR1 SGHRS and CDR2 YFSETQ. V shed 0 bases and J shed 3 bases, with 18 bases lying between them. The DNA of the CDR3 is TGCGCCAGCAGCTTGGGAGAATCAGGGGTGGGGGACACTGAAGCTTTCTTT. It translates to CASSLGESGVGDTEAFF.

The chain is built from TRBV11-2 and TRBJ2-3, with D tentatively TRBD1 or TRBD2 (5 bases each). The CDR3 runs to 15 residues. CDR1 and CDR2 (germline): SGHAT, FQNNGV. Trimming removed 5 bases from V and 2 bases from J, with 14 bases in between. The CDR3 coding sequence is TGTGCCAGCAGCCTCCTCGGGGCCGACACAGATACGCAGTATTTT. It specifies CASSLLGADTDTQYF.

This clonotype was counted only a few times. The rearrangement joins TRBV4-2 to TRBJ2-3; no clear D. Germline lookup yields CDR1 LGHNA and CDR2 YNFKEQ. V lost 0 bases and J 6 bases, leaving 10 bases between the germline ends. The CDR3 totals 14 residues. The CDR3 nucleotides read TGTGCCAGCAGCCAAGATCTGAACCCCGATACGCAGTATTTT. This gives the protein CASSQDLNPDTQYF.

This clonotype turned up a few times. The gene calls are TRBV18 and TRBJ2-6; D ambiguous. This CDR3 comprises 17 residues. Trimming left V 2 bases short and J 0 bases short, with 11 bases between. Per germline, CDR1 KGHSH and CDR2 LQKENI. For the CDR3, the DNA is TGTGCCAGCTCACCATTGGTACAGCCCTCTGGGGCCAACGTCCTGACTTTC. It is translated as CASSPLVQPSGANVLTF. The whole variable domain, remainder taken from reference TRBV18 and TRBJ2-6, is NAGVMQNPRHLVRRRGQEARLRCSPMKGHSHVYWYRQLPEEGLKFMVYLQKENIIDESGMPKERFSAEFPKEGPSILRIQQVVRGDSAAYFCASSPLVQPSGANVLTFGAGSRLTVL.

The V call is TRBV20-1, the J call TRBJ2-5, with 11 bases aligning to TRBD2. The germline V gene encodes CDR1 DFQATT and CDR2 SNEGSKA (reference sequence). The CDR3 totals 14 residues. The trim removed 5 bases at V and 5 bases at J, leaving 7 bases unmatched. DNA of the CDR3: TGCAGTGCTTATCGCTCTAGCGGGGGGGAGACCCAGTACTTC. This sequence encodes CSAYRSSGGETQYF.

This clonotype was observed a handful of times. The V and J genes are TRBV10-3 and TRBJ1-2; D gene ambiguous. Germline loops: CDR1 ENHRY, CDR2 SYGVKD. This CDR3 spans 15 amino acids. V shed 4 bases and J shed 0 bases, with 12 bases lying between them. The DNA of the CDR3 is TGTGCCATCAGTGGGGCAGACCAGTCTAACTATGGCTACACCTTC. The encoded protein is CAISGADQSNYGYTF.

As to this clonotype: Compared with germline, one end of the junction differs, possibly owing to a read error. The gene calls are TRBV7-9 and TRBJ2-7; D perhaps matches TRBD1 (6 bases). The CDR3 contains 16 residues. Germline CDR1 reads SEHNR; CDR2 reads FQNEAQ (reference sequence). The CDR3 DNA follows: TGTGCCAGCAGCCCCCTTTTTAGGGTACAGGGCTACGAGCGGTACTTC. Residues: CASSPLFRVQGYERYF.

J is TRBJ2-7 and V is TRBV28; D could derive from TRBD1 or TRBD2 (6 bases each). The V gene lost 7 bases and the J gene lost 6 bases, with 22 bases spanning the gap. CDR1 is MDHEN, CDR2 SYDVKM, per germline. CDR3 length: 15 residues. DNA for the CDR3: TGTGCCAGCACTAGTTATCTAGGGGGGCTCCTCGAGCAGTACTTC. Its translation: CASTSYLGGLLEQYF.

The J gene is TRBJ2-1, the V gene TRBV27, with D unclear. Germline CDR1 and CDR2: MNHEY and SMNVEV (reference sequence). V was trimmed by 8 bases and J by 0 bases, leaving 11 bases between them. This CDR3 comprises 14 residues. In DNA form, the CDR3 reads TGTGCCAGCGGTCCCAGTAGCTCCTACAATGAGCAGTTCTTC. This gives the protein CASGPSSSYNEQFF.

This rearrangement joins TRBV18 to TRBJ1-6, with D unclear. Germline loops: CDR1 KGHSH, CDR2 LQKENI. CDR3 length: 15 residues. With 2 bases removed from V and 7 bases from J, the gap between germline ends came to 12 bases. CDR3 amino acids: CASSPTEQPNSPLHF. The CDR3 DNA reads as TGTGCCAGCTCACCAACGGAACAGCCCAATTCACCCCTCCACTTT.

The chain joins TRBV20-1 to TRBJ1-2; D unclear. The CDR3 spans 14 residues. Germline CDR1 and CDR2: DFQATT and SNEGSKA (reference sequence). V was clipped by 1 base and J by 8 bases, with 17 bases between them. This chain's CDR3 is CSARVNAGEVGYTF. The CDR3 region has the DNA TGCAGTGCTAGAGTAAATGCCGGCGAGGTGGGCTACACCTTC.

The rearrangement joins TRBV12-3 or TRBV12-4 to TRBJ2-6; weak D call: TRBD1 (5 bases). V was clipped by 3 bases and J by 1 base, with 7 bases between them. This CDR3 comprises 15 residues. The CDR3 coding sequence is TGTGCCAGCAGTTTTGGGGCATCTGGGGCCAACGTCCTGACTTTC. It encodes CASSFGASGANVLTF.

This clonotype was detected once. The chain has TRBV12-3 or TRBV12-4 and TRBJ2-2; D remains unclear. V was cut by 2 bases and J by 4 bases, with 5 bases left in between. The CDR3 extends over 13 amino acids. In DNA, the CDR3 is TGTGCCAGCAGTTTACAGATCACCGGGGAGCTGTTTTTT. Protein product: CASSLQITGELFF.

The chain is built from TRBV28 and TRBJ2-5, with TRBD2 matching over 10 bases. With 4 bases clipped from V and 5 bases from J, the junction kept 7 bases outside the gene matches. The CDR3 length is 15 residues. CDR1 is MDHEN, CDR2 SYDVKM, per germline. The DNA of the CDR3 is TGTGCCAGCAGTTGGACCGGGACTAGCGTGGAGACCCAGTACTTC. Translating gives CASSWTGTSVETQYF.

The chain uses TRBV5-1 and TRBJ2-3, with 7 bases that match TRBD1. There are 15 residues in the CDR3. The V gene end was trimmed by 2 bases and the J gene end by 2 bases; junction bases not matched to a gene: 5. Germline CDR1 SGHRS, CDR2 YFSETQ. The CDR3 spells CASSFGDRATDTQYF. CDR3 sequence (DNA): TGCGCCAGCAGCTTCGGAGACAGGGCCACAGATACGCAGTATTTT.